This T cell receptor beta chain comes out of a study of cytomegalovirus exposure and HLA in healthy donors. This clone was detected only once. It was healthy bone marrow donors who served as donors. The PCR was carried out with 60 Vbeta primers and 13 Jbeta primers. Clones were read by immunoSEQ multiplex PCR, and TCRdb kept only the in-frame ones, dropping some. The table shows around 180,000 clones, with approximately 80% occurring only once. Material: PBMCs. This sequence originates from a woman aged 25 to 39 in good health and CMV-seropositive.

Here the CDR3 reads CASSQYRGQQTQYF. The CDR3 nucleotides are TGTGCCAGCAGCCAGTACAGGGGGCAGCAGACCCAGTACTTC. This sequence joins TRBV4-2 and TRBJ2-5, with 9 bases that match TRBD1. This CDR3 has 14 residues. The V segment lost 3 bases and the J segment 6 bases; nucleotides outside the gene matches: 5. Germline V gene sequence: CDR1 LGHNA, CDR2 YNFKEQ.